This entry lists 23 T cell receptor beta chains sequenced from one sample in a study of blood T cells in healthy people across ages. The use of a sample-barcoded 5' primer and a J-beta primer mix characterized a second PCR of about 7 to 12 cycles. TCRdb passed the 5' RACE reads through MiXCR, listing each CDR3 protein once. The table lists 1 million or so distinct CDR3 sequences, around 45% of them singletons. Sequencing input: blood. The source is a woman aged 55-75 years in good health.

This clonotype occurred a few times. The V gene is TRBV7-9, the J gene TRBJ2-7; TRBD1 matches at 8 bases. The CDR3 covers 15 residues. Trimming at V came to 3 bases and at J to 3 bases, leaving 7 bases not matched to a gene. Germline V gene data show CDR1 as SEHNR and CDR2 as FQNEAQ (reference sequence). This chain's CDR3 is CASSFTTGAIYEQYF. CDR3 DNA: TGTGCCAGCAGCTTTACGACAGGGGCAATCTACGAGCAGTACTTC.

V gene TRBV5-1 combines with J gene TRBJ1-2, with D possibly matching TRBD1 (5 bases). Germline-derived CDR1 and CDR2 are SGHRS and YFSETQ. V was cut by 4 bases and J by 5 bases, with 15 bases left in between. This CDR3 has 14 amino acids. CDR3 in DNA: TGCGCCAGCAGCCCGGGACTGGGGGTGTATGGCTACACCTTC. Translation: CASSPGLGVYGYTF.

J is TRBJ2-5 and V is TRBV2; tentatively, D is TRBD1 or TRBD2 (5 bases each). CDR3 size: 13 residues. Germline assignment: CDR1 SNHLY and CDR2 FYNNEI. V was cut by 10 bases and J by 1 base, with 13 bases left in between. Here the CDR3 reads CATARDLQETQYF. Here the CDR3 DNA reads TGTGCCACTGCCCGGGACCTCCAAGAGACCCAGTACTTC.

The chain couples TRBV5-1 to TRBJ2-7; D possibly uses TRBD1 or TRBD2 (6 bases each). Germline values: CDR1 SGHRS, CDR2 YFSETQ. The CDR3 loop spans 14 amino acids. The V gene lost 7 bases and the J gene lost 3 bases, with 17 bases spanning the gap. This chain's CDR3 is CASRREGGHYEQYF. The CDR3 bases are TGCGCCAGCCGACGAGAGGGGGGCCACTACGAGCAGTACTTC.

V usage is TRBV14 and J usage is TRBJ1-1, with a weak D call TRBD1 (5 bases). Trimming took 4 bases from V and 8 from J, leaving 14 bases between them. The CDR3 has 13 residues. CDR1 is SGHDN and CDR2 is FVKESK in the germline V gene. CDR3 DNA sequence: TGTGCCAGCAGCCGCATCCGGGGCCCCGAAGCTTTCTTT. As protein: CASSRIRGPEAFF.

The chain links TRBV3-1 to TRBJ2-1; TRBD1 agrees at 9 bases. The CDR3 is made up of 15 amino acids. V gave up 0 bases and J gave up 5 bases; unmatched junction bases: 2. The V gene's germline CDR1 is LGHDT and CDR2 YNNKEL (reference sequence). The CDR3 coding sequence is TGTGCCAGCAGCCAAGATGGACAGGGGAACAATGAGCAGTTCTTC. Translation: CASSQDGQGNNEQFF.

Turning to this clonotype: Germline is not matched at one junction end, which may reflect a read error. This chain joins TRBV4-2 and TRBJ2-5; no clear D. Germline CDR1 and CDR2: LGHNA and YNFKEQ. This CDR3 is built from 13 residues. As DNA, the CDR3 is TGTACCAGCAGCCCGGGCCCCCAAGAGACCCAGTACTTC. Its translation: CTSSPGPQETQYF.

The V and J genes are TRBV27 and TRBJ2-1; 7 bases match TRBD2. V gave up 3 bases and J gave up 7 bases; unmatched junction bases: 12. The CDR3 runs 16 residues. Germline V lookup: CDR1 MNHEY, CDR2 SMNVEV (reference sequence). Here the CDR3 reads CASSFIGGGSWNEQFF. The CDR3 nucleotides read TGTGCCAGCAGTTTCATTGGCGGGGGATCTTGGAATGAGCAGTTCTTC.

The J gene is TRBJ2-5, the V gene TRBV29-1, with 8 bases fitting TRBD1. Trimming cost V 4 bases and J 11 bases; bases outside gene matches: 15. The CDR3 extends over 14 amino acids. CDR1 and CDR2 from the germline V gene are SQVTM and ANQGSEA. CDR3 DNA: TGCAGCGTTGTTGGACAGGGACAATACAATGAGCAGTACTTC. Translating gives CSVVGQGQYNEQYF.

V gene TRBV5-1 combines with J gene TRBJ2-1; the match to TRBD2 covers 10 bases. Germline values: CDR1 SGHRS, CDR2 YFSETQ. Losses at the gene ends were 0 bases for V and 10 bases for J; bases not matched to a gene: 7. The CDR3 runs 15 residues. In DNA form, the CDR3 reads TGCGCCAGCAGCTTGGAGGTAGCGGGAGGAGGGGAGCAGTTCTTC. Protein sequence: CASSLEVAGGGEQFF.

This clonotype was seen only once. This chain joins TRBV20-1 and TRBJ1-4; D call uncertain. Germline V gives CDR1 DFQATT, CDR2 SNEGSKA (reference sequence). The CDR3 has 15 amino acids. Trimming left V 3 bases short and J 0 bases short, with 11 bases between. The CDR3 sequence: CSASSPEATNEKLFF. The CDR3, as DNA: TGCAGTGCTAGTTCCCCAGAAGCAACTAATGAAAAACTGTTTTTT.

The chain links TRBV7-2 to TRBJ1-2; weak D call: TRBD1 (6 bases). Deletions cut 3 bases from V and 8 bases from J, with 10 bases between. Germline V CDR1 and CDR2: SGHTA, FQGNSA. CDR3 length: 12 residues. The CDR3 here is CASSFTGCGYTF. As DNA, the CDR3 is TGTGCCAGCAGCTTTACAGGGTGCGGCTACACCTTC.

This clonotype has only a few counts. This sequence joins TRBV6-2 or TRBV6-3 and TRBJ2-1; no definite D call. CDR1 and CDR2 (germline): MNHEY, SVGEGT. The CDR3 totals 14 residues. The germline V and J ends were trimmed by 4 bases and 0 bases, with 7 bases remaining between them. The CDR3 region is CASSWLSSYNEQFF. The CDR3 bases are TGTGCCAGCAGTTGGTTAAGCTCCTACAATGAGCAGTTCTTC.

The chain recombines TRBV6-5 with TRBJ2-5; weak D call: TRBD2 (5 bases). CDR3 length: 14 amino acids. Looked up from germline, CDR1 is MNHEY and CDR2 is SVGAGI. The ends were cut back, 2 bases at V and 11 bases at J, with 18 bases in the middle. CDR3 sequence: CASSYLDTAGEQYF. The DNA for the CDR3 is TGTGCCAGCAGTTACCTTGACACGGCGGGTGAGCAGTACTTC.

Worth noting for this clonotype: The germline gene is not matched at one end of the junction; a read error may be the cause. The V gene is TRBV29-1, the J gene TRBJ2-5; TRBD1 is a possible D gene (6 bases). The J call may be faulty, since TRBJ2-7 better matches the DNA end. CDR1 is SQVTM and CDR2 is ANQGSEA in the germline V gene. The CDR3 has 15 residues. The CDR3 loop reads CSVVGLGDTSCEQYF. The CDR3, as DNA: TGCAGCGTTGTAGGGCTCGGGGACACATCCTGCGAGCAGTACTTC.

The chain couples TRBV9 to TRBJ2-5, with TRBD2 matching over 7 bases. The J call may be wrong; the DNA end is better matched by TRBJ2-7. In germline, CDR1 is SGDLS, CDR2 YYNGEE. The CDR3 has 13 amino acids. CDR3 sequence (DNA): TGTGCCAGCAGCGTATATGGCGGGAGCGAGCAGTACTTC. It is translated as CASSVYGGSEQYF.

The gene calls are TRBV7-6 and TRBJ2-5; TRBD2 agrees at 13 bases. The germline V gene has CDR1 SGHVS and CDR2 FNYEAQ. This CDR3 spans 15 amino acids. After removal of 6 bases from V and 4 bases from J, the junction contained 5 bases not matched to a gene. The CDR3 DNA sequence: TGTGCCAGCAGTCGGACTAGCGGGAGAGGAGAGACCCAGTACTTC. This translates into CASSRTSGRGETQYF.

J is TRBJ2-5 and V is TRBV5-4; 14 nucleotides line up with TRBD2. V dropped 5 bases and J dropped 6; count of bases not matched to a gene: 9. This CDR3 contains 16 residues. Germline-derived CDR1 and CDR2 are SGHNT and YYREEE (reference sequence). This chain's CDR3 is CASSSPGLAGAKTQYF. For the CDR3, the DNA is TGTGCCAGCAGTTCCCCGGGACTAGCGGGAGCCAAGACCCAGTACTTC. The whole variable domain, remainder taken from reference TRBV5-4 and TRBJ2-5, is ETGVTQSPTHLIKTRGQQVTLRCSSQSGHNTVSWYQQALGQGPQFIFQYYREEENGRGNFPPRFSGLQFPNYSSELNVNALELDDSALYLCASSSPGLAGAKTQYFGPGTRLLVL.

The chain employs TRBV7-9 and TRBJ2-3, with 9 bases aligning to TRBD1. The germline V gene has CDR1 SEHNR and CDR2 FQNEAQ (reference sequence). The CDR3 loop spans 15 amino acids. The V gene end was trimmed by 5 bases and the J gene end by 2 bases; junction bases not matched to a gene: 5. DNA of the CDR3: TGTGCCAGCAGCACCCGGACAGGGGACACAGATACGCAGTATTTT. Translated, it gives CASSTRTGDTDTQYF.

This clonotype was detected only a few times. The rearrangement uses TRBV27 and TRBJ2-7; maybe TRBD2 (5 bases). Germline lookup yields CDR1 MNHEY and CDR2 SMNVEV (reference sequence). V was shortened by 5 bases and J by 7 bases, with 9 bases between the two germline ends. The CDR3 length is 11 residues. CDR3 region: CASSRSGEQYF. The CDR3 region has the DNA TGTGCCAGCAGTCGAAGCGGAGAGCAGTACTTC.

This rearrangement joins TRBV2 to TRBJ1-1; D is unresolved. CDR1 and CDR2 from the germline V gene are SNHLY and FYNNEI. The CDR3 has 13 residues. Trimming left V 4 bases short and J 0 bases short, with 6 bases between. DNA for the CDR3: TGTGCCAGCAGTGGCCCCATGAACACTGAAGCTTTCTTT. Translating gives CASSGPMNTEAFF.

The table lists this clonotype with a count of one. This rearrangement joins TRBV5-1 to TRBJ1-6; D not certain. CDR1 is SGHRS and CDR2 is YFSETQ in the germline V gene. V lost 0 bases, J lost 8 bases, and 9 bases lay in between. The CDR3 has 14 residues. The CDR3 nucleotides are TGCGCCAGCAGCTTGGAGGTAGCGGATTCACCCCTCCACTTT. Amino acids: CASSLEVADSPLHF. The full variable domain, rest sourced from reference TRBV5-1 and TRBJ1-6, is KAGVTQTPRYLIKTRGQQVTLSCSPISGHRSVSWYQQTPGQGLQFLFEYFSETQRNKGNFPGRFSGRQFSNSRSEMNVSTLELGDSALYLCASSLEVADSPLHFGNGTRLTVT.

The chain carries TRBV28 and TRBJ2-5; 13 positions agree with TRBD2. V lost 7 bases to trimming and J lost 5 bases; unmatched junction nucleotides: 13. CDR3 length equals 17 residues. CDR1 and CDR2 (germline): MDHEN, SYDVKM. CDR3 nucleotide sequence: TGTGCCAGCACTCTCCCGGGACTAGCGGGAAGCTCTGAGACCCAGTACTTC. It translates to CASTLPGLAGSSETQYF.